This T cell receptor beta chain appears in the sequencing data of a study of vaccination and CD4 T cells after COVID-19. V was shortened by 3 bases and J by 3 bases, with 17 bases between the two germline ends. Per the germline V gene, CDR1 is MGHRA and CDR2 is YSYEKL. This CDR3 contains 16 residues. Treatment denoted: approximately 9-day PBMC culture with coronavirus spike peptide pools or control peptides (ViraFEST assay). For ViraFEST, peptide pools expanded antigen-specific T cells, after which the TCRs were sequenced. PBMCs were cultured at two million per well with roughly 10 IU/ml IL-2 and approximately 9.6 ug/ml peptide pools. Within the sample, this clonotype is medium-sized. Its antigen is not known. The study's findings and limits: Early timepoints after natural infection were not analyzed in these convalescent patients.

The Oncomine TCR Beta short-read assay sequenced DNA from cultured CD4+ T cells. A single record per CDR3 protein comes from TCRdb applying MiXCR to the PCR reads. Found here are around 10,000 distinct CDR3 sequences, around 58% of them singletons; the top ten hold around 20%. The sequencing input was CD4+ T cells from blood, cultured in vitro. The V and J genes are TRBV4-1 and TRBJ1-1; D perhaps matches TRBD1 (6 bases). This sequence originates from a human donor who had recovered from COVID-19. The CDR3 sequence is CASSQELQGGYTEAFF. DNA for the CDR3: TGCGCCAGCAGCCAGGAGCTACAGGGAGGTTACACTGAAGCTTTCTTT.